This passage covers 5 T cell receptor beta chains from one sample sequenced in a study of blood T cell repertoires in COVID-19. Sequencing used immunoSEQ multiplex PCR; TCRdb keeps in-frame clones, though not all of them. The data show roughly 430,000 clones, around 90% seen once. The sequenced sample consisted of PBMCs or T cells enriched from blood (not recorded which). Receptor source: a middle-aged woman with acute COVID-19.

This chain joins TRBV7-9 and TRBJ2-3; TRBD2 agrees at 11 bases. Germline V gene data show CDR1 as SEHNR and CDR2 as FQNEAQ (reference sequence). V lost 2 bases and J lost 2; bases outside the gene matches: 9. There are 18 residues in the CDR3. The DNA of the CDR3 is TGTGCCAGCAGCTTAAGGCTAGCGGGGGGAACAATCACAGATACGCAGTATTTT. Translating it yields CASSLRLAGGTITDTQYF.

This chain links TRBV12-3 or TRBV12-4 with TRBJ1-6; no reliable D call. V was cut by 6 bases and J by 9 bases, with 9 bases left in between. The CDR3 is 12 residues long. The chain's CDR3 is CASRVLSSPLHF. The DNA of the CDR3 is TGTGCCAGCAGAGTACTGAGTTCACCCCTCCACTTT.

This sequence joins TRBV6-1 and TRBJ1-5; D is possibly TRBD1 (6 bases). The CDR3 extends over 16 amino acids. Per the germline V gene, CDR1 is MNHNS and CDR2 is SASEGT. V was pared by 2 bases and J by 9 bases, with 20 bases between. CDR3 in amino acids: CASSELGAGGKGPQHF. The CDR3 DNA reads TGTGCCAGCAGTGAACTAGGTGCGGGGGGCAAGGGGCCCCAGCATTTT.

The genes are TRBV4-1 and TRBJ1-5; 9 bases map to TRBD1. Looked up from germline, CDR1 is MGHRA and CDR2 is YSYEKL. This CDR3 is built from 15 residues. The V gene end was trimmed by 4 bases and the J gene end by 3 bases; junction bases not matched to a gene: 4. The CDR3 sequence is CASSRGQGDNQPQHF. The CDR3 nucleotides are TGCGCCAGCAGCCGGGGACAGGGCGACAATCAGCCCCAGCATTTT.

The rearrangement links TRBV29-1 to TRBJ1-1, with a possible D match to TRBD1 (5 bases). The CDR3 runs to 13 residues. Germline V lookup: CDR1 SQVTM, CDR2 ANQGSEA. V lost 3 bases and J 1 base, leaving 9 bases between the germline ends. The CDR3 is CSVDTGGNTEAFF. The CDR3 bases are TGCAGCGTTGATACGGGGGGGAACACTGAAGCTTTCTTT. The whole variable domain, filled in from reference TRBV29-1 and TRBJ1-1, reads SAVISQKPSRDICQRGTSLTIQCQVDSQVTMMFWYRQQPGQSLTLIATANQGSEATYESGFVIDKFPISRPNLTFSTLTVSNMSPEDSSIYLCSVDTGGNTEAFFGQGTRLTVV.